Detailed here is one TCR beta chain. Its antigen is as yet unknown. Relative to the germline gene, one junction end is altered; a read error may explain this. Other DNA sequences in the same sample also yield this CDR3. Per the germline V gene, CDR1 is SGDLS and CDR2 is YYNGEE. The CDR3 extends over 18 amino acids. The sample comes from a study of cytomegalovirus exposure and HLA in healthy donors. Study-level background: T cells numbering about 180 million yielded some 120 million unique TCR beta sequences in an earlier analysis.

Donors showed nominal health when sampled, although they likely had unrecorded immune exposures. Both 60 Vbeta primers and 13 Jbeta primers went into the PCR. Sequenced by immunoSEQ multiplex PCR; TCRdb stores in-frame clones only, minus some. The sample data list approximately 110,000 clones. Study-level findings and limits: A prior analysis recorded that most TCR beta V segments were productive about 87% or about 30% of the time. Sequencing likely caused a cluster of highly shared sequence variants.

This TCR was sampled from a man between 18 and 35 years old in good health and CMV-seronegative. Sequenced sample: PBMCs. The chain joins TRBV9 to TRBJ2-2; 12 bases map to TRBD2. Written as DNA, the CDR3 is TGCGCCAGCAGCGTATCGACTAGCGGGGGAGCGAACACCGGGGAGCTGTTTTTT. It translates to CASSVSTSGGANTGELFF. Complete variable domain (other parts from reference TRBV9 and TRBJ2-2): DSGVTQTPKHLITATGQRVTLRCSPRSGDLSVYWYQQSLDQGLQFLIQYYNGEERAKGNILERFSAQQFPDLHSELNLSSLELGDSALYFCASSVSTSGGANTGELFFGEGSRLTVL.